Presented here are 30 T cell receptor beta chains from one specimen sequenced in a study of T cells in localized non-small cell lung cancer. TCRdb keeps only in-frame clones here, not all; method: immunoSEQ multiplex PCR. The sample lists 61,000 or so clones, 86% seen once, with 5.2% in the top ten. The sequences come from peripheral blood, collected before any cancer treatment. Every receptor here comes from a woman aged 35-75 years with stage I lung adenocarcinoma.

This chain joins TRBV9 and TRBJ1-3; D is unclear. Germline lookup yields CDR1 SGDLS and CDR2 YYNGEE. The CDR3 is 13 residues long. V lost 3 bases to trimming and J lost 0 bases, with 4 bases between them. The CDR3 here is CASSDSSGNTIYF. Here the CDR3 DNA reads TGTGCCAGCAGCGACAGCTCTGGAAACACCATATATTTT. The full variable domain, completed using reference TRBV9 and TRBJ1-3, is DSGVTQTPKHLITATGQRVTLRCSPRSGDLSVYWYQQSLDQGLQFLIQYYNGEERAKGNILERFSAQQFPDLHSELNLSSLELGDSALYFCASSDSSGNTIYFGEGSWLTVV.

The chain combines TRBV6-6 with TRBJ1-4; D may be TRBD1 (6 bases). Trimming took 10 bases from V and 3 from J, leaving 9 bases between them. CDR1 MNHNY and CDR2 SVGAGI come from the germline V gene (reference sequence). This CDR3 region has 12 residues. The CDR3 DNA is TGTGCCACTCAGGGGCCTAATGAAAAACTGTTTTTT. Translation gives CATQGPNEKLFF.

The rearrangement joins TRBV19 to TRBJ1-6; possible D gene TRBD1, 5 bases. The V end was cut by 10 bases, the J end by 5 bases, with 18 bases between. The germline gives CDR1 LNHDA, CDR2 SQIVND (reference sequence). The CDR3 contains 15 residues. The CDR3 loop is CATSLSVGHNSPLHF. The CDR3 DNA follows: TGTGCCACCTCATTGTCGGTGGGGCATAATTCACCCCTCCACTTT.

The chain couples TRBV7-2 to TRBJ2-7; D is unresolved. The CDR3 spans 13 residues. Trimming removed 0 bases at V and 1 base at J, with 4 bases between. CDR1 is SGHTA, CDR2 FQGNSA, per germline. The CDR3 sequence is CASSLALSYEQYF. CDR3 sequence (DNA): TGTGCCAGCAGCTTAGCTCTTTCCTACGAGCAGTACTTC. The variable domain in full, completed from reference TRBV7-2 and TRBJ2-7, reads GAGVSQSPSNKVTEKGKDVELRCDPISGHTALYWYRQSLGQGLEFLIYFQGNSAPDKSGLPSDRFSAERTGGSVSTLTIQRTQQEDSAVYLCASSLALSYEQYFGPGTRLTVT.

The chain carries TRBV18 and TRBJ1-1; a weak D match, TRBD1 (5 bases). The CDR3 length is 13 residues. CDR1 KGHSH and CDR2 LQKENI come from the germline V gene. Deletions cut 5 bases from V and 1 base from J, with 8 bases between. CDR3 loop: CASSATENTEAFF. The CDR3, as DNA: TGTGCCAGCTCAGCGACAGAGAACACTGAAGCTTTCTTT.

This clone was recorded only once. The chain has TRBV5-1 and TRBJ1-6, with TRBD1 as a possible D gene (5 bases). Germline V lookup: CDR1 SGHRS, CDR2 YFSETQ. Trimming removed 4 bases at V and 12 bases at J, with 11 bases between. This CDR3 is 12 amino acids long. The DNA for the CDR3 is TGCGCCAGCAGCACCCGGGACGAACCCCTCCACTTT. Translating gives CASSTRDEPLHF.

The rearrangement joins TRBV11-2 to TRBJ1-3, with no clear D. V lost 0 bases, J lost 4 bases, and 7 bases lay in between. The CDR3 covers 14 residues. Germline CDR1 reads SGHAT; CDR2 reads FQNNGV. The CDR3 nucleotides are TGTGCCAGCAGCTTAGATCGATGGGGAAACACCATATATTTT. Its protein is CASSLDRWGNTIYF.

A single count supports this clone. This sequence joins TRBV27 and TRBJ1-2; D unclear. Germline CDR1 MNHEY, CDR2 SMNVEV (reference sequence). The CDR3 has 12 residues. The germline V and J ends were trimmed by 6 bases and 8 bases, with 13 bases remaining between them. CDR3 sequence reads: CASSLRERGYTF. In DNA, the CDR3 is TGTGCCAGCAGCTTAAGGGAGAGAGGCTACACCTTC.

The genes are TRBV19 and TRBJ2-1; 8 nucleotides line up with TRBD1. The CDR3 consists of 15 residues. The J segment lost 1 base and the V segment lost 6 bases, leaving 5 bases of the junction unmatched. Germline CDR1 reads LNHDA; CDR2 reads SQIVND (reference sequence). Here the CDR3 reads CASSPGQGSYNEQFF. The CDR3 bases are TGTGCCAGTAGCCCCGGACAGGGTTCCTACAATGAGCAGTTCTTC. The whole variable domain, remainder taken from reference TRBV19 and TRBJ2-1, is DGGITQSPKYLFRKEGQNVTLSCEQNLNHDAMYWYRQDPGQGLRLIYYSQIVNDFQKGDIAEGYSVSREKKESFPLTVTSAQKNPTAFYLCASSPGQGSYNEQFFGPGTRLTVL.

The chain couples TRBV19 to TRBJ2-3, with D perhaps being TRBD1 or TRBD2 (5 bases each). With 3 bases removed from V and 3 bases from J, the gap between germline ends came to 13 bases. CDR3 size: 15 residues. Germline-derived CDR1 and CDR2 are LNHDA and SQIVND (reference sequence). The CDR3 region has the DNA TGTGCCAGTAGTATGCGGCAGGGCGGGACAGATACGCAGTATTTT. Its protein is CASSMRQGGTDTQYF.

CDR3 region: CASSFRGDQPQHF. In DNA, the CDR3 is TGTGCCAGCAGCTTCCGGGGGGATCAGCCCCAGCATTTT. The chain employs TRBV5-6 and TRBJ1-5; tentatively, D is TRBD1 (5 bases). V was pared by 2 bases and J by 5 bases, with 8 bases between. The germline gives CDR1 SGHDT, CDR2 YYEEEE. The CDR3 is 13 residues long.

The chain has TRBV9 and TRBJ2-3; 9 nucleotides line up with TRBD2. Trimming removed 0 bases from V and 2 bases from J; junction bases left unmatched: 1. There are 15 residues in the CDR3. Germline CDR1 reads SGDLS; CDR2 reads YYNGEE. The DNA for the CDR3 is TGTGCCAGCAGCGTAGCTAGCGGGGACACAGATACGCAGTATTTT. Translating gives CASSVASGDTDTQYF.

This clone counts as medium-sized (0.01 to 0.1%). This sequence joins TRBV7-9 and TRBJ1-2; 9 nucleotides match TRBD1. CDR3 length equals 13 residues. With V trimmed by 5 bases and J by 5 bases, 3 bases remained unmatched. From germline, CDR1 is SEHNR and CDR2 FQNEAQ (reference sequence). The CDR3 DNA reads as TGTGCCAGCAGCCGACAGGGGGTATATGGCTACACCTTC. This gives the protein CASSRQGVYGYTF.

The chain has TRBV2 and TRBJ1-6, with a possible D match to TRBD1 (5 bases). Germline V lookup: CDR1 SNHLY, CDR2 FYNNEI. V lost 4 bases to trimming and J lost 0 bases, with 13 bases between them. The CDR3 extends over 17 amino acids. This chain's CDR3 is CASSVRGSDSYNSPLHF. As DNA, the CDR3 is TGTGCCAGCAGTGTGAGGGGATCGGACTCCTATAATTCACCCCTCCACTTT.

This chain connects TRBV7-2 to TRBJ2-5; D is unresolved. The CDR3 length is 12 residues. The germline V gene encodes CDR1 SGHTA and CDR2 FQGNSA. Trimming took off 5 bases at V and 3 bases at J, with 7 bases between the two ends. CDR3: CASSRPEETQYF. The CDR3 coding sequence is TGTGCCAGCAGCCGACCTGAAGAGACCCAGTACTTC.

This chain uses TRBV5-5 with TRBJ1-1, with D perhaps matching TRBD1 (5 bases). CDR3 length: 15 amino acids. CDR1 is SGHKS and CDR2 is YYEKEE in the germline V gene (reference sequence). V was shortened by 1 base and J by 0 bases, with 10 bases between the two germline ends. The CDR3 protein is CASSLYGGLNTEAFF. The CDR3 DNA sequence: TGTGCCAGCAGCTTGTATGGGGGATTGAACACTGAAGCTTTCTTT.

The chain uses TRBV5-1 and TRBJ1-1; D perhaps matches TRBD1 (5 bases). Germline CDR1 and CDR2: SGHRS and YFSETQ. The ends were cut back, 1 base at V and 0 bases at J, with 19 bases in the middle. The CDR3 extends over 18 amino acids. CDR3 in amino acids: CASSLRGGWEAMNTEAFF. CDR3 coding DNA: TGCGCCAGCAGCTTGAGGGGAGGTTGGGAGGCGATGAACACTGAAGCTTTCTTT. The complete variable domain, with remaining parts taken from reference TRBV5-1 and TRBJ1-1, reads KAGVTQTPRYLIKTRGQQVTLSCSPISGHRSVSWYQQTPGQGLQFLFEYFSETQRNKGNFPGRFSGRQFSNSRSEMNVSTLELGDSALYLCASSLRGGWEAMNTEAFFGQGTRLTVV.

This clone was recorded only once. The chain joins TRBV7-2 to TRBJ2-7; D gene ambiguous. Between the trimmed V and J ends, which lost 3 bases and 1 base, there was a span of 10 bases. Germline-derived CDR1 and CDR2 are SGHTA and FQGNSA. This CDR3 contains 14 residues. DNA of the CDR3: TGTGCCAGCAGCTTTGGACGGGCATCCTACGAGCAGTACTTC. The encoded protein is CASSFGRASYEQYF.

The chain is built from TRBV10-3 and TRBJ1-2; possibly TRBD1 for D (6 bases). The germline gives CDR1 ENHRY, CDR2 SYGVKD. V was cut by 4 bases and J by 4 bases, with 19 bases left in between. There are 16 residues in the CDR3. CDR3 DNA: TGTGCCATCAGTGTAATCCTGGGGGGCGAGGGCTATGGCTACACCTTC. This sequence encodes CAISVILGGEGYGYTF.

V and J are TRBV15 and TRBJ1-1; D unclear. The CDR3 runs 14 residues. Trimming took off 1 base at V and 1 base at J, with 7 bases between the two ends. The germline gives CDR1 LNHNV, CDR2 YYDKDF (reference sequence). The CDR3 loop reads CATSRGTQNTEAFF. The DNA of the CDR3 is TGTGCCACCAGCAGAGGTACCCAGAACACTGAAGCTTTCTTT.

The genes are TRBV6-1 and TRBJ1-1, with 7 bases aligning to TRBD1. Germline V CDR1 and CDR2: MNHNS, SASEGT. The junction had 10 bases not matched to a gene; V was cut back by 4 bases and J by 5 bases. The CDR3 has 15 amino acids. The CDR3 DNA follows: TGTGCCAGCAGTGCTAGTGGGACAGCCATTACTGAAGCTTTCTTT. It encodes CASSASGTAITEAFF.

J is TRBJ2-3 and V is TRBV7-2, with 7 bases matching TRBD2. The germline V gene encodes CDR1 SGHTA and CDR2 FQGNSA. J gave up 7 bases and V 1 base, and 17 bases lay outside the gene matches. The CDR3 is 18 amino acids. The CDR3 DNA follows: TGTGCCAGCAGCTTAGAATGGGAGGGGCTCCAACGTGAGAATACGCAGTATTTT. This gives the protein CASSLEWEGLQRENTQYF.

V is TRBV30 and J is TRBJ1-3; D is uncertain. The V end was cut by 2 bases, the J end by 4 bases, with 18 bases between. Germline CDR1 reads GTSNPN; CDR2 reads SVGIG (reference sequence). This CDR3 comprises 16 residues. The DNA for the CDR3 is TGTGCCTGGAGTTTAGGTGGAGGAGGATCAGGAAACACCATATATTTT. This translates into CAWSLGGGGSGNTIYF.

This chain links TRBV7-8 with TRBJ2-5; 16 bases fit TRBD2. Germline V CDR1 and CDR2: SGHVS, FQNEAQ. The CDR3 consists of 16 residues. After removal of 5 bases from V and 5 bases from J, the junction contained 5 bases not matched to a gene. The CDR3 sequence is CASSTGLAGGLETQYF. The CDR3 region has the DNA TGTGCCAGCAGCACGGGACTAGCGGGGGGGCTCGAGACCCAGTACTTC.

The chain combines TRBV27 with TRBJ2-5; 12 nucleotides agree with TRBD2. The CDR3 is made up of 18 amino acids. Trimming at V came to 5 bases and at J to 7 bases, leaving 17 bases not matched to a gene. The V gene's germline CDR1 is MNHEY and CDR2 SMNVEV (reference sequence). This CDR3 reads CASSPPGLAGLWWGTQYF. DNA of the CDR3: TGTGCCAGCAGTCCACCGGGACTAGCGGGCCTCTGGTGGGGGACCCAGTACTTC.

V gene TRBV6-1 combines with J gene TRBJ2-5; D not certain. The CDR3 has 16 amino acids. V dropped 3 bases and J dropped 2 bases, with 16 bases sitting between them. Per germline, CDR1 MNHNS and CDR2 SASEGT. The CDR3 region has the DNA TGTGCCAGCAGTGATGAGCTCAGATGGGCTCAAGAGACCCAGTACTTC. As protein: CASSDELRWAQETQYF.

V usage is TRBV6-6 and J usage is TRBJ1-5; D may be TRBD1 (6 bases). The CDR3 totals 13 residues. Germline CDR1 reads MNHNY; CDR2 reads SVGAGI (reference sequence). V lost 7 bases and J 3 bases, leaving 10 bases between the germline ends. The CDR3 spells CASTTGNNQPQHF. In DNA, the CDR3 is TGTGCCAGCACAACAGGGAACAATCAGCCCCAGCATTTT.

The rearrangement uses TRBV28 and TRBJ1-6; D is unresolved. The CDR3 is made up of 15 amino acids. Deletions cut 5 bases from V and 0 bases from J, with 8 bases between. CDR1 and CDR2 (germline): MDHEN, SYDVKM. The DNA for the CDR3 is TGTGCCAGCAGTGATAGGAGCTCCTATAATTCACCCCTCCACTTT. The encoded protein is CASSDRSSYNSPLHF.

The rearrangement uses TRBV4-3 and TRBJ1-5; 7 bases are shared with TRBD1. This CDR3 comprises 16 residues. Germline CDR1 LGHNA, CDR2 YSLEER. The V gene end was trimmed by 3 bases and the J gene end by 6 bases; junction bases not matched to a gene: 11. The CDR3 DNA reads as TGCGCCAGCAGCCAGGACCCAGACAGGGTGGGTCAGCCCCAGCATTTT. It translates to CASSQDPDRVGQPQHF.

The sample holds one count of this clone. The chain uses TRBV10-3 and TRBJ1-2; 9 positions agree with TRBD1. The germline V gene encodes CDR1 ENHRY and CDR2 SYGVKD. The junction had 5 bases not matched to a gene; V was cut back by 5 bases and J by 1 base. The CDR3 sequence is 15 residues long. The CDR3 protein is CAISTDRGFNYGYTF. DNA for the CDR3: TGTGCCATCAGTACGGACAGGGGTTTTAACTATGGCTACACCTTC.